The 21 T cell receptor beta chains below all came from one sample that was sequenced in a study of identical twins. Via MiXCR, TCRdb re-called the 5' RACE reads, giving one row per CDR3 protein. There are around 510,000 distinct CDR3 sequences in the sample; 14% occur only once, and approximately 1% lies in the top ten. This same sample was also taken into another study, of yellow fever vaccine responses in identical twins.

What was sequenced was CD4+ T cells sorted from blood. These receptors came from a woman in her late teens or twenties in good health.

This clonotype was found many times. The rearrangement uses TRBV12-3 or TRBV12-4 and TRBJ2-7; 8 positions agree with TRBD1. The CDR3 extends over 13 amino acids. Unmatched junction bases numbered 3, after V lost 6 bases and J lost 2 bases. Here the CDR3 reads CASSRTGTYEQYF. The CDR3 nucleotides read TGTGCCAGCAGCAGGACAGGGACCTACGAGCAGTACTTC.

This clonotype occurred a few times. The CDR3 reads CASSYYGSSYEQYF. In nucleotides, the CDR3 is TGTGCCAGCAGTTATTACGGGAGCTCCTACGAGCAGTACTTC. The chain couples TRBV6-5 to TRBJ2-7, with a weak D call TRBD2 (6 bases). CDR3 length: 14 amino acids. Germline CDR1 is MNHEY and CDR2 is SVGAGI. Trimming cost V 3 bases and J 0 bases, with 9 bases left between them.

This clonotype was detected a few times. The chain recombines TRBV5-8 with TRBJ2-7; D is perhaps TRBD1 or TRBD2 (6 bases each). This CDR3 is 15 amino acids long. V gave up 4 bases and J gave up 1 base, with 15 bases separating them. Germline CDR1 SGHTS, CDR2 YDEGEE. This CDR3 is CASSVFGGLSYEQYF. The CDR3 nucleotides read TGTGCCAGCAGCGTGTTCGGGGGCCTTTCCTACGAGCAGTACTTC.

This clonotype was counted only a few times. The J gene is TRBJ2-2, the V gene TRBV6-1, with D perhaps being TRBD1 or TRBD2 (5 bases each). CDR3 length: 15 amino acids. V lost 4 bases to trimming and J lost 4 bases, with 13 bases between them. CDR1 MNHNS and CDR2 SASEGT come from the germline V gene. The CDR3 sequence: CASSAPPGATGELFF. CDR3 nucleotides: TGTGCCAGCAGTGCCCCACCCGGGGCCACCGGGGAGCTGTTTTTT.

The chain is built from TRBV7-2 and TRBJ2-1; 12 nucleotides match TRBD2. Trimming cost V 2 bases and J 3 bases; bases outside gene matches: 5. The CDR3 is 17 amino acids. CDR1 is SGHTA and CDR2 is FQGNSA in the germline V gene. In nucleotides, the CDR3 is TGTGCCAGCAGCTTAAAGACTAGCGGGAGAAACTACAATGAGCAGTTCTTC. This translates into CASSLKTSGRNYNEQFF.

The chain links TRBV18 to TRBJ2-1; D is ambiguous. The V gene's germline CDR1 is KGHSH and CDR2 LQKENI. The CDR3 is 13 amino acids. The V end lost 3 bases, the J end lost 8 bases, and 11 bases lay between the germline ends. CDR3 nucleotides: TGTGCCAGCTCACCCCTAACTGTGTATGAGCAGTTCTTC. Encoded protein: CASSPLTVYEQFF. Looking up the rest from reference TRBV18 and TRBJ2-1 gives the full variable domain: NAGVMQNPRHLVRRRGQEARLRCSPMKGHSHVYWYRQLPEEGLKFMVYLQKENIIDESGMPKERFSAEFPKEGPSILRIQQVVRGDSAAYFCASSPLTVYEQFFGPGTRLTVL.

The rearrangement joins TRBV20-1 to TRBJ2-3; D gene uncertain. The V and J ends lost 5 bases and 0 bases respectively, with 27 bases between them. The CDR3 contains 19 residues. Per germline, CDR1 DFQATT and CDR2 SNEGSKA (reference sequence). In DNA form, the CDR3 reads TGCAGTGCTTCTCTCCTGAAAACAGCCTCGCGGTGGAGCACAGATACGCAGTATTTT. It yields the protein CSASLLKTASRWSTDTQYF.

Only a few counts were recorded for this clonotype. V gene TRBV5-1 combines with J gene TRBJ1-1, with D unresolved. CDR3 length equals 15 residues. Germline CDR1 SGHRS, CDR2 YFSETQ. The V gene lost 2 bases and the J gene lost 3 bases, with 14 bases spanning the gap. CDR3 residues: CASSFGPYGDTEAFF. The CDR3 bases are TGCGCCAGCAGCTTCGGACCCTACGGGGACACTGAAGCTTTCTTT.

The gene calls are TRBV6-1 and TRBJ2-7; 9 bases are shared with TRBD1. There are 15 residues in the CDR3. CDR1 is MNHNS, CDR2 SASEGT, per germline. Unmatched junction bases numbered 7, after V lost 2 bases and J lost 5 bases. Written as DNA, the CDR3 is TGTGCCAGCAGTGAAACCGGGACAGGGAGCCACGAGCAGTACTTC. Protein: CASSETGTGSHEQYF.

This clonotype was counted between two and nine times. This chain uses TRBV6-1 with TRBJ2-3, with no clear D. The V and J ends lost 6 bases and 1 base respectively, with 14 bases between them. Germline V CDR1 and CDR2: MNHNS, SASEGT. The length of the CDR3 is 15 residues. CDR3 in amino acids: CASRTGTAGTDTQYF. CDR3 nucleotides: TGTGCCAGCAGAACCGGCACTGCGGGCACAGATACGCAGTATTTT.

There are a few counts of this clonotype. The chain couples TRBV11-2 to TRBJ2-7; 10 positions agree with TRBD2. This CDR3 is built from 18 residues. V lost 1 base and J lost 2; bases outside the gene matches: 11. CDR1 SGHAT and CDR2 FQNNGV come from the germline V gene. The CDR3 reads CASSLVMAGLASPYEQYF. CDR3 DNA: TGTGCCAGCAGCTTAGTGATGGCGGGACTAGCGTCTCCCTACGAGCAGTACTTC. The full variable domain, with the rest looked up from reference TRBV11-2 and TRBJ2-7, is EAGVAQSPRYKIIEKRQSVAFWCNPISGHATLYWYQQILGQGPKLLIQFQNNGVVDDSQLPKDRFSAERLKGVDSTLKIQPAKLEDSAVYLCASSLVMAGLASPYEQYFGPGTRLTVT.

This rearrangement joins TRBV20-1 to TRBJ2-2; the match to TRBD1 covers 8 bases. Germline CDR1 and CDR2: DFQATT and SNEGSKA (reference sequence). The trim removed 0 bases at V and 4 bases at J, leaving 7 bases unmatched. The CDR3 consists of 16 residues. In DNA form, the CDR3 reads TGCAGTGCTAGAGATCCAGGACAGGGTGGCACCGGGGAGCTGTTTTTT. Its protein is CSARDPGQGGTGELFF.

This clonotype was seen ten or more times. The V call is TRBV7-2, the J call TRBJ2-1; 8 bases line up with TRBD2. Trimming at V came to 6 bases and at J to 10 bases, leaving 2 bases not matched to a gene. Per germline, CDR1 SGHTA and CDR2 FQGNSA. This CDR3 contains 11 residues. Here the CDR3 reads CASSSGVEQFF. The CDR3 DNA reads as TGTGCCAGCAGTAGCGGGGTAGAGCAGTTCTTC. The entire variable domain, with the rest obtained from reference TRBV7-2 and TRBJ2-1, is as follows: GAGVSQSPSNKVTEKGKDVELRCDPISGHTALYWYRQSLGQGLEFLIYFQGNSAPDKSGLPSDRFSAERTGGSVSTLTIQRTQQEDSAVYLCASSSGVEQFFGPGTRLTVL.

This chain joins TRBV6-2 or TRBV6-3 and TRBJ2-2, with a possible D match to TRBD1 (6 bases). Germline V CDR1 and CDR2: MNHEY, SVGEGT. This CDR3 comprises 14 residues. Trimming left V 6 bases short and J 3 bases short, with 11 bases between. CDR3 nucleotides: TGTGCCAGCAGCAGGGACATGTACACCGGGGAGCTGTTTTTT. Protein sequence: CASSRDMYTGELFF.

The chain uses TRBV20-1 and TRBJ2-1; unclear D gene. V lost 6 bases and J lost 6, with 9 bases in between. CDR1 is DFQATT, CDR2 SNEGSKA, per germline (reference sequence). The CDR3 has 11 amino acids. The CDR3 reads CSAELGNEQFF. CDR3 DNA sequence: TGCAGTGCCGAGCTTGGCAATGAGCAGTTCTTC.

In this sample, this clonotype turned up a few times. The rearrangement links TRBV12-3 or TRBV12-4 to TRBJ2-3; perhaps TRBD1 as D (5 bases). CDR3 length: 18 residues. V was pared by 2 bases and J by 0 bases, with 18 bases between. The CDR3 DNA reads TGTGCCAGCAGTTTAAGTTTGGACAACTGGGGCAGCACAGATACGCAGTATTTT. Encoded protein: CASSLSLDNWGSTDTQYF.

The rearrangement joins TRBV5-1 to TRBJ2-1; 16 bases map to TRBD2. Germline V gene lookup returns CDR1 SGHRS and CDR2 YFSETQ. This CDR3 is built from 17 residues. Trimming removed 4 bases from V and 9 bases from J; junction bases left unmatched: 10. The DNA of the CDR3 is TGCGCCAGCAGCGTAACCGGGACTAGCGGGGGGGCCACTGAGCAGTTCTTC. It translates to CASSVTGTSGGATEQFF.

This clonotype has just a few counts. This chain links TRBV27 with TRBJ2-3; 7 bases fit TRBD2. Germline V gives CDR1 MNHEY, CDR2 SMNVEV (reference sequence). The CDR3 is 14 amino acids. With V trimmed by 1 base and J by 3 bases, 1 base remained unmatched. The CDR3 region is CASSLWGGTDTQYF. CDR3 DNA: TGTGCCAGCAGTTTATGGGGGGGGACAGATACGCAGTATTTT.

V usage is TRBV2 and J usage is TRBJ1-1, with 9 bases fitting TRBD1. The ends lost 4 bases at V and 3 bases at J; junction bases unmatched: 9. Germline V lookup: CDR1 SNHLY, CDR2 FYNNEI. This CDR3 is 16 amino acids long. The CDR3 sequence: CASSGDRVSSYTEAFF. CDR3 sequence (DNA): TGTGCCAGCAGTGGGGACAGGGTTTCGAGTTACACTGAAGCTTTCTTT.

The J gene is TRBJ2-1, the V gene TRBV6-2 or TRBV6-3; D unclear. Germline V gene data show CDR1 as MNHEY and CDR2 as SVGEGT. V lost 6 bases and J 5 bases, leaving 8 bases between the germline ends. The CDR3 contains 12 residues. CDR3 loop: CASRFEHNEQFF. The DNA of the CDR3 is TGTGCCAGCAGGTTCGAACACAATGAGCAGTTCTTC.

At least ten counts were recorded for this clonotype. This chain uses TRBV7-2 with TRBJ2-7; D remains unclear. With 8 bases removed from V and 0 bases from J, the gap between germline ends came to 11 bases. Germline V gene lookup returns CDR1 SGHTA and CDR2 FQGNSA. This CDR3 comprises 13 residues. The CDR3 DNA sequence: TGTGCCAGCTCCCTCATAAGCTCCTACGAGCAGTACTTC. Its protein is CASSLISSYEQYF.